These T cell receptor beta chains were read from a single sample in a study of identifying expanded T cells in peripheral blood. The method was immunoSEQ multiplex PCR; TCRdb's version includes in-frame clones alone and lacks a portion of them. The repertoire consists of some 95,000 clones, with roughly 87% occurring once and the leading ten covering under 6%. Specimen: blood. The receptors come from a person aged 18-70 years in good health. Both conserved end residues are part of each CDR3. A D gene is named only where the DNA matches it firmly. Not every row has a clone size; where given, it reads once, few, many or a size class.

v_call: TRBV27
clone_size: few
j_call: TRBJ2-3
d_call: NA
cdr3_aa: CASSLSGNTDTQYF
cdr3_nt: TGTGCCAGCAGTTTATCGGGTAACACAGATACGCAGTATTTT

v_call: TRBV28
clone_size: NA
j_call: TRBJ1-3
d_call: NA
cdr3_aa: CASSPALAVKVYF
cdr3_nt: TGTGCCAGCAGCCCAGCGTTAGCTGTCAAGGTATATTTT

v_call: TRBV25-1
clone_size: many
j_call: TRBJ1-1
d_call: NA
cdr3_aa: CASSETAEGDTEAFF
cdr3_nt: TGTGCCAGCAGTGAGACCGCGGAGGGGGACACTGAAGCTTTCTTT

v_call: TRBV19
clone_size: NA
j_call: TRBJ2-7
d_call: NA
cdr3_aa: CASGTALSYEQYF
cdr3_nt: TGTGCCAGCGGGACGGCCCTGTCCTACGAGCAGTACTTC

v_call: TRBV7-9
clone_size: NA
j_call: TRBJ1-3
d_call: NA
cdr3_aa: CASSLGTGQAGNTIYF
cdr3_nt: TGTGCCAGCAGCTTAGGAACAGGGCAGGCTGGAAACACCATATATTTT

v_call: TRBV9
clone_size: NA
j_call: TRBJ2-3
d_call: NA
cdr3_aa: CASSGGRDTQYF
cdr3_nt: TGTGCCAGCAGCGGGGGTCGGGATACGCAGTATTTT

v_call: TRBV21-1
clone_size: NA
j_call: TRBJ2-1
d_call: NA
cdr3_aa: CATPPEQFF
cdr3_nt: TGTGCCACCCCCCCTGAGCAGTTCTTC

v_call: TRBV19
clone_size: NA
j_call: TRBJ1-2
d_call: NA
cdr3_aa: CASSIVPGNYGYTF
cdr3_nt: TGTGCCAGTAGTATAGTTCCAGGGAACTATGGCTACACCTTC

v_call: TRBV5-1
clone_size: NA
j_call: TRBJ2-5
d_call: NA
cdr3_aa: CASSGQFQETQYF
cdr3_nt: TGCGCCAGCAGCGGACAGTTCCAAGAGACCCAGTACTTC

v_call: TRBV19
clone_size: NA
j_call: TRBJ2-6
d_call: NA
cdr3_aa: CASSTSTLPGKSGANVLTF
cdr3_nt: TGTGCCAGTAGTACCTCGACCCTCCCAGGGAAGTCTGGGGCCAACGTCCTGACTTTC

v_call: TRBV11-3
clone_size: few
j_call: TRBJ2-1
d_call: TRBD1
cdr3_aa: CASSLDWRTGSTVEQFF
cdr3_nt: TGTGCCAGCAGCTTAGATTGGAGGACAGGGAGTACTGTTGAGCAGTTCTTC